The 10 T cell receptor beta chains listed next were all sequenced from one sample in a study of cytomegalovirus exposure and HLA in healthy donors. PCR amplification relied on 60 Vbeta primers (plus 13 Jbeta primers). Sequenced by immunoSEQ multiplex PCR; TCRdb stores in-frame clones only, minus some. The sample contains 100,000 to 150,000 clones, less than 80% of which appear only once. Sequencing was carried out using PBMCs. The source is a man aged 45-65 years in good health and CMV-seronegative.

CDR3 region: CASSAGLSGLFDEKLFF. The CDR3 DNA follows: TGTGCCAGCAGCGCGGGACTATCGGGCCTGTTTGATGAAAAACTGTTTTTT. The chain has TRBV7-9 and TRBJ1-4; TRBD1 might be the D (5 bases). V lost 5 bases and J lost 6, with 22 bases in between. The CDR3 is 17 amino acids. Germline CDR1 SEHNR, CDR2 FQNEAQ (reference sequence).

The chain uses TRBV28 and TRBJ1-4, with a weak D call TRBD1 (5 bases). V gave up 8 bases and J gave up 0 bases, with 7 bases separating them. CDR3 length: 13 residues. Germline lookup yields CDR1 MDHEN and CDR2 SYDVKM. This CDR3 is CASRGATNEKLFF. CDR3 bases: TGTGCCAGCCGGGGGGCAACTAATGAAAAACTGTTTTTT.

V is TRBV5-1 and J is TRBJ2-2; a possible D gene is TRBD2 (7 bases). In germline, CDR1 is SGHRS, CDR2 YFSETQ. V was trimmed by 1 base and J by 3 bases, leaving 13 bases between them. CDR3 length: 16 amino acids. CDR3 in DNA: TGCGCCAGCAGCTTGTCTCGGGGGGCCCACACCGGGGAGCTGTTTTTT. This encodes CASSLSRGAHTGELFF.

The CDR3, as DNA: TGTGCCAGCAGCCCGTACGGGGATCCCAATTCACCCCTCCACTTT. Amino acid sequence: CASSPYGDPNSPLHF. The chain joins TRBV7-9 to TRBJ1-6; D unresolved. Trimming removed 5 bases from V and 7 bases from J, with 15 bases in between. This CDR3 region has 15 residues. The germline V gene encodes CDR1 SEHNR and CDR2 FQNEAQ (reference sequence).

This chain joins TRBV18 and TRBJ1-1; maybe TRBD1 (6 bases). Germline V gene lookup returns CDR1 KGHSH and CDR2 LQKENI. The CDR3 sequence is 14 residues long. V was trimmed by 6 bases and J by 2 bases, leaving 13 bases between them. The CDR3, as DNA: TGTGCCAGCTCCCCCGGGACACCCAACACTGAAGCTTTCTTT. It encodes CASSPGTPNTEAFF.

The genes are TRBV5-1 and TRBJ1-1; TRBD1 might be the D (5 bases). Germline CDR1 SGHRS, CDR2 YFSETQ. Trimming left V 1 base short and J 7 bases short, with 14 bases between. CDR3 size: 14 residues. The CDR3 nucleotides are TGCGCCAGCAGCTTGAGCCAGGGCGGGGGTGAAGCTTTCTTT. Its protein is CASSLSQGGGEAFF.

J is TRBJ2-1 and V is TRBV4-1; maybe TRBD2 (5 bases). This CDR3 region has 14 residues. V was shortened by 0 bases and J by 7 bases, with 10 bases between the two germline ends. Germline V gives CDR1 MGHRA, CDR2 YSYEKL. The CDR3, as DNA: TGCGCCAGCAGCCAAGACCCGGGGAGAAATGAGCAGTTCTTC. It codes for CASSQDPGRNEQFF.

The chain links TRBV28 to TRBJ1-4; D possibly corresponds to TRBD1 (6 bases). Germline CDR1 is MDHEN and CDR2 is SYDVKM. The CDR3 runs 15 residues. V dropped 4 bases and J dropped 4 bases, with 13 bases sitting between them. In DNA form, the CDR3 reads TGTGCCAGCAGTTCCCGGACAGAAATTAATGAAAAACTGTTTTTT. This codes for CASSSRTEINEKLFF.

J is TRBJ2-6 and V is TRBV29-1; perhaps TRBD1 as D (6 bases). The CDR3 loop spans 13 amino acids. Germline CDR1 is SQVTM and CDR2 is ANQGSEA. Trimming removed 6 bases at V and 2 bases at J, with 8 bases between. The CDR3 sequence is CSVGTTGANVLTF. For the CDR3, the DNA is TGCAGCGTGGGGACAACTGGGGCCAACGTCCTGACTTTC. Combining the CDR3 with reference TRBV29-1 and TRBJ2-6 gives the whole variable domain SAVISQKPSRDICQRGTSLTIQCQVDSQVTMMFWYRQQPGQSLTLIATANQGSEATYESGFVIDKFPISRPNLTFSTLTVSNMSPEDSSIYLCSVGTTGANVLTFGAGSRLTVL.

This clone was found once. The rearrangement joins TRBV6-1 to TRBJ1-1, with D possibly TRBD1 on 6 matching bases. The V end was cut by 3 bases, the J end by 3 bases, with 11 bases between. CDR1 and CDR2 from the germline V gene are MNHNS and SASEGT. The length of the CDR3 is 14 residues. DNA for the CDR3: TGTGCCAGCAGTGATGGACAGCTATACACTGAAGCTTTCTTT. Translation: CASSDGQLYTEAFF.